Following are 22 T cell receptor beta chains from one sample sequenced in a study of T-cell reconstitution after alpha-beta-depleted transplantation in children. A library of TCRbeta sequences, prepared with unique molecular identifiers, was generated. TCRdb re-called the PCR reads through MiXCR, storing one row per CDR3 protein. The sample includes fewer than 700,000 distinct CDR3 sequences, 23% seen only once; the top ten take less than 15%. The specimen comprised PBMCs, mostly from graft donor cells, sampled 360 days after TCRalphabeta/CD19-depleted stem cell transplant. These receptors were obtained from a boy in the first two years of life who had a stem cell transplant for acute myeloid leukemia, so the T cells may come from the graft donor.

This clonotype was detected a few times. This chain connects TRBV6-1 to TRBJ1-3; no clear D. Per germline, CDR1 MNHNS and CDR2 SASEGT. V was shortened by 5 bases and J by 2 bases, with 10 bases between the two germline ends. This CDR3 comprises 14 residues. CDR3 loop: CASSPRETGNTIYF. CDR3 DNA: TGTGCCAGCAGTCCGCGGGAGACTGGAAACACCATATATTTT.

This clonotype has at least ten counts. The chain uses TRBV9 and TRBJ1-2, with a weak D call TRBD1 (5 bases). This CDR3 is 15 amino acids long. Germline CDR1 reads SGDLS; CDR2 reads YYNGEE. Trimming took 2 bases from V and 6 from J, leaving 17 bases between them. The CDR3 is CASSVGEDISDGYTF. The CDR3 region has the DNA TGTGCCAGCAGCGTTGGGGAGGACATATCCGATGGCTACACCTTC.

V and J are TRBV10-1 and TRBJ1-1, with D perhaps matching TRBD1 (6 bases). Trimming left V 6 bases short and J 4 bases short, with 15 bases between. Germline CDR1 reads WNHNN; CDR2 reads SYGVQD (reference sequence). This CDR3 has 14 residues. CDR3 nucleotide sequence: TGCGCCAGCAGCGGGACAACCGATTGCACTGAAGCTTTCTTT. Translation gives CASSGTTDCTEAFF.

In this sample, this clonotype turned up a few times. The chain employs TRBV30 and TRBJ1-2, with 7 bases identical to TRBD1. V trimming: 3 bases; J trimming: 7 bases; junction bases outside the gene matches: 5. CDR1 and CDR2 (germline): GTSNPN, SVGIG (reference sequence). CDR3 length equals 12 residues. The CDR3 spells CAWSLTGAGYTF. DNA for the CDR3: TGTGCCTGGAGCCTCACAGGGGCTGGCTACACCTTC.

The chain carries TRBV7-2 and TRBJ2-7, with no clear D. This CDR3 has 15 amino acids. Trimming took off 1 base at V and 4 bases at J, with 14 bases between the two ends. The germline gives CDR1 SGHTA, CDR2 FQGNSA. The CDR3 is CASSLEAMGKYEQYF. The CDR3 DNA reads as TGTGCCAGCAGCTTAGAGGCTATGGGGAAATACGAGCAGTACTTC.

The gene calls are TRBV6-2 or TRBV6-3 and TRBJ2-7; D is unresolved. The length of the CDR3 is 12 residues. Germline V lookup: CDR1 MNHEY, CDR2 SVGEGT. Trimming cost V 6 bases and J 2 bases, with 8 bases left between them. In DNA, the CDR3 is TGTGCCAGCAGACACTGGCCCTACGAGCAGTACTTC. Amino acids: CASRHWPYEQYF.

This clonotype was seen only a few times. The chain has TRBV12-3 or TRBV12-4 and TRBJ2-5; 7 bases line up with TRBD1. CDR3 length: 14 amino acids. Losses at the gene ends were 2 bases for V and 3 bases for J; bases not matched to a gene: 3. The CDR3 DNA follows: TGTGCCAGCAGTTTAACGACAGGGAAAGAGACCCAGTACTTC. This gives the protein CASSLTTGKETQYF.

This chain links TRBV20-1 with TRBJ1-1; D possibly corresponds to TRBD1 (5 bases). Germline loops: CDR1 DFQATT, CDR2 SNEGSKA (reference sequence). CDR3 size: 15 residues. Trimming pared 1 base from V and 1 base from J, leaving 13 bases between. CDR3 sequence reads: CSARGLGGGNTEAFF. Here the CDR3 DNA reads TGCAGTGCTAGAGGCTTAGGTGGGGGGAACACTGAAGCTTTCTTT.

This clonotype was counted ten times or more. The V and J genes are TRBV5-1 and TRBJ2-1; TRBD2 aligns across 10 bases. This CDR3 has 15 residues. The V segment lost 4 bases and the J segment 5 bases; nucleotides outside the gene matches: 6. CDR1 and CDR2 from the germline V gene are SGHRS and YFSETQ. This CDR3 is CASSPEGLANNEQFF. The CDR3 DNA reads as TGCGCCAGCAGCCCAGAGGGACTAGCGAACAATGAGCAGTTCTTC.

The chain is built from TRBV7-9 and TRBJ1-4; tentative D call: TRBD1 (5 bases). The CDR3 has 15 residues. CDR1 SEHNR and CDR2 FQNEAQ come from the germline V gene (reference sequence). Trimming pared 5 bases from V and 6 bases from J, leaving 16 bases between. The CDR3 DNA sequence: TGTGCCAGCAGCACGTCAGGGTCCTCAGATGAAAAACTGTTTTTT. It is translated as CASSTSGSSDEKLFF.

This clonotype has ten or more counts. This chain connects TRBV12-5 to TRBJ1-1; possibly TRBD1 for D (6 bases). This CDR3 region has 13 residues. CDR1 is LGHNT, CDR2 FRNRAP, per germline. Trimming cost V 3 bases and J 4 bases, with 9 bases left between them. The CDR3 reads CASGFSGATEAFF. The DNA of the CDR3 is TGTGCTAGTGGTTTTTCAGGGGCCACTGAAGCTTTCTTT.

The chain links TRBV9 to TRBJ2-1; 10 positions agree with TRBD1. This CDR3 is 15 amino acids long. Germline CDR1 SGDLS, CDR2 YYNGEE. The junction had 8 bases not matched to a gene; V was cut back by 2 bases and J by 9 bases. CDR3 loop: CASSVGRQGAGEQFF. The CDR3 DNA reads as TGTGCCAGCAGCGTGGGCAGACAGGGGGCGGGTGAGCAGTTCTTC.

This chain connects TRBV6-5 to TRBJ1-2; no reliable D call. CDR1 MNHEY and CDR2 SVGAGI come from the germline V gene. V lost 2 bases to trimming and J lost 8 bases, with 9 bases between them. The CDR3 contains 12 residues. CDR3 in DNA: TGTGCCAGCAGTTACGGCAGAGCGGGCTACACCTTC. Translated: CASSYGRAGYTF.

In the case of this clonotype: The CDR3 does not end in the conserved phenylalanine or tryptophan, so this is likely a read error. The chain uses TRBV5-1 and TRBJ1-1, with D unclear. The germline V gene has CDR1 SGHRS and CDR2 YFSETQ. Trimming pared 2 bases from V and 5 bases from J, leaving 13 bases between. This CDR3 is 14 amino acids long. The CDR3 bases are TGCGCCAGCAGCTTAGAAGTAGGTGGTACTGAAGCTTTCTAT. This sequence encodes CASSLEVGGTEAFY.

The rearrangement links TRBV20-1 to TRBJ2-5, with 7 bases matching TRBD1. The V segment lost 3 bases and the J segment 1 base; nucleotides outside the gene matches: 2. The germline gives CDR1 DFQATT, CDR2 SNEGSKA (reference sequence). This CDR3 is built from 13 residues. The CDR3 DNA sequence: TGCAGTGCTAGCGGACAGGCCCAAGAGACCCAGTACTTC. It encodes CSASGQAQETQYF.

V gene TRBV12-3 or TRBV12-4 combines with J gene TRBJ1-1; 7 nucleotides align to TRBD1. J was trimmed by 4 bases and V by 5 bases; bases with no gene match: 4. This CDR3 has 13 residues. CDR3 region: CASSPRGATEAFF. The CDR3 DNA is TGTGCCAGCAGTCCCAGGGGGGCCACTGAAGCTTTCTTT.

This chain joins TRBV7-6 and TRBJ1-3; D is unclear. In germline, CDR1 is SGHVS, CDR2 FNYEAQ. Trimming removed 2 bases from V and 1 base from J, with 9 bases in between. The CDR3 runs 15 residues. CDR3 in amino acids: CASSLSRGSGNTIYF. The CDR3 DNA sequence: TGTGCCAGCAGCTTAAGCCGGGGTTCTGGAAACACCATATATTTT. Full variable domain (rest looked up from reference TRBV7-6 and TRBJ1-3): GAGVSQSPRYKVTKRGQDVALRCDPISGHVSLYWYRQALGQGPEFLTYFNYEAQQDKSGLPNDRFSAERPEGSISTLTIQRTEQRDSAMYRCASSLSRGSGNTIYFGEGSWLTVV.

This clonotype has more than one count but fewer than ten. The chain employs TRBV5-6 and TRBJ1-2; 11 bases fit TRBD1. CDR3 size: 13 residues. The ends lost 3 bases at V and 8 bases at J; junction bases unmatched: 3. From germline, CDR1 is SGHDT and CDR2 YYEEEE. The CDR3 reads CASSWGQGDGYTF. For the CDR3, the DNA is TGTGCCAGCAGCTGGGGACAGGGGGACGGCTACACCTTC.

This clonotype was seen a handful of times. The rearrangement uses TRBV2 and TRBJ2-1; 8 bases map to TRBD2. This CDR3 has 13 residues. The germline gives CDR1 SNHLY, CDR2 FYNNEI. Trimming removed 11 bases from V and 2 bases from J; junction bases left unmatched: 5. For the CDR3, the DNA is TGTGCCGCCGGGGGGGACACCTACAATGAGCAGTTCTTC. Encoded protein: CAAGGDTYNEQFF.

This clonotype was detected only a few times. V gene TRBV20-1 combines with J gene TRBJ2-1, with 8 bases identical to TRBD2. CDR1 is DFQATT, CDR2 SNEGSKA, per germline (reference sequence). V shed 6 bases and J 0 bases; nucleotides not matched to a gene: 10. This CDR3 has 16 residues. The CDR3 loop reads CSARTSLTFSYNEQFF. CDR3 in DNA: TGCAGTGCCCGGACTAGCTTGACTTTCTCCTACAATGAGCAGTTCTTC.

As DNA, the CDR3 is TGTGCCAGCAGTTTAGATCCGCGGGATACGCAGTATTTT. Its translation: CASSLDPRDTQYF. The V and J genes are TRBV12-3 or TRBV12-4 and TRBJ2-3; D is unresolved. The CDR3 has 13 amino acids. Trimming removed 1 base from V and 6 bases from J, with 8 bases in between.

This chain links TRBV4-1 with TRBJ2-1; 8 positions agree with TRBD1. The germline V gene has CDR1 MGHRA and CDR2 YSYEKL. CDR3 size: 15 residues. The ends lost 3 bases at V and 5 bases at J; junction bases unmatched: 6. The CDR3 loop reads CASSHRTGSDNEQFF. The CDR3 bases are TGCGCCAGCAGCCACCGGACAGGGAGCGACAATGAGCAGTTCTTC.